The 28 T cell receptor beta chains reported below all come from one sample, sequenced in a study of glioma-infiltrating T cells after dendritic cell vaccination. Time point given: after dendritic cell vaccination, including at tumor progression/relapse. Clones were read by immunoSEQ multiplex PCR, and TCRdb kept only the in-frame ones, dropping some. The data hold about 94,000 clones, with 80% observed a single time. Sample: blood, taken after dendritic cell vaccination. The receptors were sampled from a human donor with glioblastoma.

This clone occurred once. This rearrangement joins TRBV5-1 to TRBJ2-5, with 11 nucleotides matching TRBD2. Germline V gives CDR1 SGHRS, CDR2 YFSETQ. V trimming: 4 bases; J trimming: 5 bases; junction bases outside the gene matches: 7. The CDR3 has 15 amino acids. The CDR3 loop is CASSLPSGRQETQYF. CDR3 DNA sequence: TGCGCCAGCAGCCTGCCTAGCGGGAGGCAGGAGACCCAGTACTTC.

This clone occurred once. V gene TRBV29-1 combines with J gene TRBJ2-5; the D gene is possibly TRBD2 (5 bases). The CDR3 sequence is 14 residues long. Looked up from germline, CDR1 is SQVTM and CDR2 is ANQGSEA. Trimming left V 1 base short and J 4 bases short, with 13 bases between. CDR3 in amino acids: CSVEGWASRETQYF. The CDR3 DNA sequence: TGCAGCGTTGAAGGGTGGGCTAGCAGAGAGACCCAGTACTTC.

This chain links TRBV5-4 with TRBJ2-3; D may be TRBD2 (6 bases). CDR1 is SGHNT and CDR2 is YYREEE in the germline V gene (reference sequence). The CDR3 spans 15 residues. With 2 bases removed from V and 0 bases from J, the gap between germline ends came to 10 bases. CDR3 nucleotide sequence: TGTGCCAGCAGCTTCCTAGCGCAAAGCACAGATACGCAGTATTTT. Amino acids: CASSFLAQSTDTQYF.

The chain combines TRBV28 with TRBJ1-1, with D possibly TRBD1 on 5 matching bases. CDR1 and CDR2 from the germline V gene are MDHEN and SYDVKM. CDR3 length: 13 residues. The V end lost 3 bases, the J end lost 1 base, and 6 bases lay between the germline ends. CDR3: CASSFQGNTEAFF. CDR3 DNA sequence: TGTGCCAGCAGTTTTCAGGGGAACACTGAAGCTTTCTTT.

The chain uses TRBV6-1 and TRBJ2-2, with 8 bases aligning to TRBD1. CDR1 MNHNS and CDR2 SASEGT come from the germline V gene. V gave up 7 bases and J gave up 6 bases; unmatched junction bases: 10. This CDR3 spans 15 amino acids. CDR3 residues: CASMLGQGSAGELFF. CDR3 nucleotide sequence: TGTGCCAGCATGTTAGGACAGGGCTCGGCCGGGGAGCTGTTTTTT.

This sequence joins TRBV5-6 and TRBJ2-7, with 7 bases aligning to TRBD1. This CDR3 region has 15 residues. Germline-derived CDR1 and CDR2 are SGHDT and YYEEEE. After removal of 2 bases from V and 1 base from J, the junction contained 6 bases not matched to a gene. Written as DNA, the CDR3 is TGTGCCAGCAGCTTAGGACAGGAGAGTTCCTACGAGCAGTACTTC. Encoded protein: CASSLGQESSYEQYF.

The rearrangement joins TRBV6-1 to TRBJ2-1, with D possibly matching TRBD1 (5 bases). Per the germline V gene, CDR1 is MNHNS and CDR2 is SASEGT. Between the trimmed V and J ends, which lost 2 bases and 8 bases, there was a span of 16 bases. The CDR3 extends over 15 amino acids. The CDR3 coding sequence is TGTGCCAGCAGTGAACGCGCGGCAGGGAACCATGAGCAGTTCTTC. Encoded protein: CASSERAAGNHEQFF.

The chain is built from TRBV27 and TRBJ1-5; 7 positions match TRBD1. The CDR3 has 15 residues. Germline V gives CDR1 MNHEY, CDR2 SMNVEV (reference sequence). The junction had 8 bases not matched to a gene; V was cut back by 2 bases and J by 7 bases. The CDR3 protein is CASSLGQGDRQPQHF. Here the CDR3 DNA reads TGTGCCAGCAGTTTAGGGCAGGGGGATAGGCAGCCCCAGCATTTT.

V gene TRBV5-6 combines with J gene TRBJ2-6; D perhaps matches TRBD1 (6 bases). V was trimmed by 4 bases and J by 0 bases, leaving 17 bases between them. From germline, CDR1 is SGHDT and CDR2 YYEEEE. The CDR3 consists of 18 residues. This CDR3 is CASSGPQGSGSGANVLTF. CDR3 nucleotides: TGTGCCAGCAGCGGACCCCAGGGGTCCGGCTCTGGGGCCAACGTCCTGACTTTC.

CDR3 sequence reads: CASSLGRNTEAFF. In nucleotides, the CDR3 is TGTGCCAGCAGCTTGGGCAGGAATACTGAAGCTTTCTTT. The chain employs TRBV5-6 and TRBJ1-1; D is undetermined. Germline lookup yields CDR1 SGHDT and CDR2 YYEEEE. Trimming shortened V by 0 bases and J by 5 bases, and 8 bases separated the two germline ends. The CDR3 is 13 amino acids.

The DNA for the CDR3 is TGTGCCAGCAGTTTTTTGACAGGGACTCTCTACGAGCAGTACTTC. This gives the protein CASSFLTGTLYEQYF. V and J are TRBV28 and TRBJ2-7; D possibly corresponds to TRBD1 (7 bases). This CDR3 spans 15 amino acids. V lost 3 bases, J lost 3 bases, and 15 bases lay in between. CDR1 and CDR2 (germline): MDHEN, SYDVKM.

A note on this clone: The germline gene is not matched at one end of the junction; a read error may be the cause. The chain combines TRBV6-5 with TRBJ1-1; D might be TRBD1 (5 bases). Germline CDR1 and CDR2: MNHEY and SVGAGI. The CDR3 has 14 residues. The CDR3 is CACSYSTVNTEAFF. The CDR3 DNA follows: TGTGCCTGCAGTTACTCGACAGTCAACACTGAAGCTTTCTTT.

This chain links TRBV5-1 with TRBJ1-2; 7 bases map to TRBD1. The CDR3 totals 15 residues. Germline CDR1 is SGHRS and CDR2 is YFSETQ. Trimming at V came to 0 bases and at J to 6 bases, leaving 8 bases not matched to a gene. The CDR3: CASSLEPGGIDGYTF. DNA of the CDR3: TGCGCCAGCAGCTTGGAGCCAGGGGGAATCGATGGCTACACCTTC.

The rearrangement links TRBV2 to TRBJ2-2; 10 nucleotides line up with TRBD2. The CDR3 loop spans 15 amino acids. Trimming at V came to 4 bases and at J to 4 bases, leaving 3 bases not matched to a gene. CDR1 SNHLY and CDR2 FYNNEI come from the germline V gene. The CDR3 spells CASSVGLAVTGELFF. In nucleotides, the CDR3 is TGTGCCAGCAGTGTTGGACTAGCGGTCACCGGGGAGCTGTTTTTT. The full variable domain, rest sourced from reference TRBV2 and TRBJ2-2, is EPEVTQTPSHQVTQMGQEVILRCVPISNHLYFYWYRQILGQKVEFLVSFYNNEISEKSEIFDDQFSVERPDGSNFTLKIRSTKLEDSAMYFCASSVGLAVTGELFFGEGSRLTVL.

The rearrangement links TRBV18 to TRBJ2-7, with D possibly being TRBD1 (6 bases). CDR1 is KGHSH, CDR2 LQKENI, per germline. V lost 2 bases, J lost 6 bases, and 8 bases lay in between. This CDR3 spans 12 amino acids. The CDR3 sequence: CASSPGQSEQYF. CDR3 DNA sequence: TGTGCCAGCTCACCAGGACAGTCCGAGCAGTACTTC.

CDR3 DNA: TGCAGCGTTGCTTCAGGGGCTAACTATGGCTACACCTTC. Translated, it gives CSVASGANYGYTF. This chain joins TRBV29-1 and TRBJ1-2, with a weak D call TRBD1 (6 bases). V was trimmed by 4 bases and J by 0 bases, leaving 9 bases between them. The CDR3 is 13 residues long. Germline lookup yields CDR1 SQVTM and CDR2 ANQGSEA. The full variable domain, completed using reference TRBV29-1 and TRBJ1-2, is SAVISQKPSRDICQRGTSLTIQCQVDSQVTMMFWYRQQPGQSLTLIATANQGSEATYESGFVIDKFPISRPNLTFSTLTVSNMSPEDSSIYLCSVASGANYGYTFGSGTRLTVV.

The V call is TRBV5-1, the J call TRBJ2-3; D perhaps matches TRBD2 (5 bases). Trimming removed 5 bases from V and 1 base from J, with 14 bases in between. The CDR3 is 15 amino acids. Germline values: CDR1 SGHRS, CDR2 YFSETQ. CDR3 sequence reads: CASSSGLIRTDTQYF. The DNA of the CDR3 is TGCGCCAGCAGTTCCGGACTGATACGCACAGATACGCAGTATTTT.

There are a few counts of this clone. The chain couples TRBV5-1 to TRBJ1-6; no clear D. CDR1 and CDR2 (germline): SGHRS, YFSETQ. The V and J ends lost 0 bases and 7 bases respectively, with 5 bases between them. The CDR3 runs to 13 residues. CDR3: CASSLVGNSPLHF. The CDR3 region has the DNA TGCGCCAGCAGCTTGGTGGGCAATTCACCCCTCCACTTT.

The CDR3: CASSLSRGGAQETQYF. CDR3 coding DNA: TGTGCCAGCAGCTTAAGTAGGGGGGGGGCCCAAGAGACCCAGTACTTC. The gene calls are TRBV7-2 and TRBJ2-5; a possible D gene is TRBD2 (7 bases). Germline CDR1 and CDR2: SGHTA and FQGNSA. V lost 2 bases and J 1 base, leaving 14 bases between the germline ends. The CDR3 extends over 16 amino acids.

The rearrangement links TRBV30 to TRBJ1-2; D unresolved. This CDR3 is 12 amino acids long. Per the germline V gene, CDR1 is GTSNPN and CDR2 is SVGIG (reference sequence). Between the trimmed V and J ends, which lost 2 bases and 2 bases, there was a span of 6 bases. CDR3 sequence: CAWSRGNYGYTF. DNA of the CDR3: TGTGCCTGGAGTCGGGGAAACTATGGCTACACCTTC.

V gene TRBV7-9 combines with J gene TRBJ1-4; the D is unclear. The V gene's germline CDR1 is SEHNR and CDR2 FQNEAQ (reference sequence). V was pared by 5 bases and J by 8 bases, with 15 bases between. This CDR3 is built from 14 residues. CDR3 in DNA: TGTGCCAGCAGCCAGACAAGACTAGGGGAAAAACTGTTTTTT. Its translation: CASSQTRLGEKLFF.

The CDR3 region has the DNA TGTGCCAGCAGCCACCTACTAGCGGGAGGGTACAATGAGCAGTTCTTC. Translation: CASSHLLAGGYNEQFF. J is TRBJ2-1 and V is TRBV27; 13 positions match TRBD2. This CDR3 has 16 amino acids. The V gene end was trimmed by 6 bases and the J gene end by 4 bases; junction bases not matched to a gene: 6. The germline gives CDR1 MNHEY, CDR2 SMNVEV (reference sequence).

This clone was found a few times. The chain uses TRBV7-3 and TRBJ2-6; the D gene is possibly TRBD2 (5 bases). This CDR3 region has 16 residues. V shed 2 bases and J shed 0 bases, with 8 bases lying between them. Germline V lookup: CDR1 SGHTA, CDR2 FQGTGA. The CDR3 reads CASSLGLNSGANVLTF. The CDR3 nucleotides are TGTGCCAGCAGCTTAGGACTGAACTCTGGGGCCAACGTCCTGACTTTC.

V and J are TRBV7-2 and TRBJ2-1; the D gene is possibly TRBD2 (6 bases). The germline CDR1 and CDR2 sequences are SGHTA and FQGNSA. V was pared by 5 bases and J by 9 bases, with 20 bases between. The CDR3 contains 15 residues. CDR3 loop: CASSRDFSPVGEQFF. CDR3 in DNA: TGTGCCAGCAGCCGGGACTTCTCCCCTGTGGGTGAGCAGTTCTTC.

This clone has just a few counts. The genes are TRBV10-3 and TRBJ2-1; 13 bases are shared with TRBD2. V trimming: 3 bases; J trimming: 8 bases; junction bases outside the gene matches: 4. Germline V gives CDR1 ENHRY, CDR2 SYGVKD. The CDR3 totals 15 residues. DNA of the CDR3: TGTGCCATCAGTGATGGGACTAGCGGGGCACATGAGCAGTTCTTC. It specifies CAISDGTSGAHEQFF.

The chain is built from TRBV30 and TRBJ1-5; D remains unclear. This CDR3 spans 12 amino acids. From germline, CDR1 is GTSNPN and CDR2 SVGIG (reference sequence). Trimming took 2 bases from V and 3 from J, leaving 5 bases between them. DNA of the CDR3: TGTGCCTGGAGTCGGTTCAATCAGCCCCAGCATTTT. As protein: CAWSRFNQPQHF.

Points on this clone: A junction boundary mismatches the germline segment, possibly from a read error. For the CDR3, the DNA is TGTGCCAGCAGCTTCAGGGGTATAGCGAACTTC. Its translation is CASSFRGIANF. The gene calls are TRBV5-8 and TRBJ2-7, with TRBD1 as a possible D gene (6 bases). Looked up from germline, CDR1 is SGHTS and CDR2 is YDEGEE. CDR3 length equals 11 residues.

The J gene is TRBJ2-7, the V gene TRBV19; maybe TRBD1 (5 bases). The CDR3 runs 14 residues. V lost 3 bases to trimming and J lost 4 bases, with 13 bases between them. The germline V gene encodes CDR1 LNHDA and CDR2 SQIVND (reference sequence). Here the CDR3 reads CASSIWGSSYEQYF. CDR3 DNA sequence: TGTGCCAGTAGTATTTGGGGCTCTTCGTACGAGCAGTACTTC.